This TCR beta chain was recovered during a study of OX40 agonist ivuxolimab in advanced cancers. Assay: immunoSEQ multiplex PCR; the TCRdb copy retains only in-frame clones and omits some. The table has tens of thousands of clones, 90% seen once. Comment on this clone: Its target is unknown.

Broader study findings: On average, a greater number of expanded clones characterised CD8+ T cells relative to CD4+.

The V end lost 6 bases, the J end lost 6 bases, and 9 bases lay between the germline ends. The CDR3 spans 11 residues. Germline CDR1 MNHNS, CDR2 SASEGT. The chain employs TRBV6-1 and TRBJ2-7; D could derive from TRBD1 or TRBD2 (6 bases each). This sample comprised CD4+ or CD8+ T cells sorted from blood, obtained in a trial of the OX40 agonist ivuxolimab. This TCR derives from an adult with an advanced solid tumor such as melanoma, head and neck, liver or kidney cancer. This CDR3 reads CASSRGREQYF. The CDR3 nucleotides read TGTGCCAGCAGCCGGGGGCGCGAGCAGTACTTC.